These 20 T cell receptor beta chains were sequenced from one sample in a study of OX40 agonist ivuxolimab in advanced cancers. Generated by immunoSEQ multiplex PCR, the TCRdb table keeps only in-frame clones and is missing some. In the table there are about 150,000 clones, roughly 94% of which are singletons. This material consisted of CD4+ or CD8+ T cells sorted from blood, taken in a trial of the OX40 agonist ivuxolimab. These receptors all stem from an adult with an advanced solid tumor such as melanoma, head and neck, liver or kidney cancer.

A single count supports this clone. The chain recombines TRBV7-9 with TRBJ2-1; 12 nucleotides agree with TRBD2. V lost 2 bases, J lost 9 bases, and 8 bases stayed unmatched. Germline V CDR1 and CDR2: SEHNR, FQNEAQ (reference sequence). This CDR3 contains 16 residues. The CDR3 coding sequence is TGTGCCAGCAGCTTAACTAGCGGGGGGAATGAAGGTGAGCAGTTCTTC. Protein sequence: CASSLTSGGNEGEQFF.

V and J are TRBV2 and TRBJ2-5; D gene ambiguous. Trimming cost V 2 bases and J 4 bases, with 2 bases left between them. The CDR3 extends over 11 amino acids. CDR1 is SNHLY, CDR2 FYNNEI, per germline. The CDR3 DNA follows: TGTGCCAGCAGTGAAACAGAGACCCAGTACTTC. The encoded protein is CASSETETQYF.

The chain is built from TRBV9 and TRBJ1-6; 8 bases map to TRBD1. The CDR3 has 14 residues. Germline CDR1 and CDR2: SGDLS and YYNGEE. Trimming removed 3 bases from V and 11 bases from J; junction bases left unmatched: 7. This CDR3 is CASSALGTGTPLHF. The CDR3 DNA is TGTGCCAGCAGCGCCCTCGGGACAGGAACACCCCTCCACTTT.

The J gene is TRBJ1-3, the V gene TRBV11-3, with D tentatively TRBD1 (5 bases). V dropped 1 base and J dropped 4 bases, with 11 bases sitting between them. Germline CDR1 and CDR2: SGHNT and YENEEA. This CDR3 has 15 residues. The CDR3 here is CASSLGSRQGNTIYF. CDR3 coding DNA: TGTGCCAGCAGCTTAGGATCCCGACAGGGAAACACCATATATTTT.

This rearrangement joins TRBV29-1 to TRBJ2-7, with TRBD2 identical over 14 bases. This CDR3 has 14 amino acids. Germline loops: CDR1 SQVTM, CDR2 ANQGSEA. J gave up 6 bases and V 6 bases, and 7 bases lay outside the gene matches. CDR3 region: CSVGGTSGRGEQYF. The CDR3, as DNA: TGCAGCGTCGGAGGGACTAGCGGGAGAGGCGAGCAGTACTTC.

The CDR3 nucleotides read TGTGCCAGCAGTTTAAGGGGGGCGTTTAGGGAGACCCAGTACTTC. It codes for CASSLRGAFRETQYF. The genes are TRBV28 and TRBJ2-5; either TRBD1 or TRBD2 may supply D (6 bases each). CDR3 length: 15 amino acids. Trimming stripped 2 bases from V and 5 bases from J, with 15 bases between. Germline V CDR1 and CDR2: MDHEN, SYDVKM.

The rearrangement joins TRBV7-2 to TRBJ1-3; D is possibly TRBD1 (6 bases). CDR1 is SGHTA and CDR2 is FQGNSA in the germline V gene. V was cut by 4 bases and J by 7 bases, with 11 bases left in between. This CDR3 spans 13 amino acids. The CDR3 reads CASSSGVSNTIYF. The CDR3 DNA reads TGTGCCAGCAGCTCAGGGGTCTCGAACACCATATATTTT.

The DNA of the CDR3 is TGTGCCATCAGCGCCTGGGACAGCGTGAACACTGAAGCTTTCTTT. This encodes CAISAWDSVNTEAFF. The chain is built from TRBV10-3 and TRBJ1-1; 7 positions match TRBD1. The V and J ends lost 6 bases and 0 bases, in that order; junction bases with no gene match: 7. The CDR3 is 15 amino acids. Germline V lookup: CDR1 ENHRY, CDR2 SYGVKD.

CDR3: CASSIGTSSYEQYF. For the CDR3, the DNA is TGTGCCAGTAGTATCGGCACAAGCTCCTACGAGCAGTACTTC. V and J are TRBV19 and TRBJ2-7, with D hard to call. The CDR3 contains 14 residues. CDR1 and CDR2 from the germline V gene are LNHDA and SQIVND (reference sequence). Trimming shortened V by 3 bases and J by 0 bases, and 9 bases separated the two germline ends. The whole variable domain, filled in from reference TRBV19 and TRBJ2-7, reads DGGITQSPKYLFRKEGQNVTLSCEQNLNHDAMYWYRQDPGQGLRLIYYSQIVNDFQKGDIAEGYSVSREKKESFPLTVTSAQKNPTAFYLCASSIGTSSYEQYFGPGTRLTVT.

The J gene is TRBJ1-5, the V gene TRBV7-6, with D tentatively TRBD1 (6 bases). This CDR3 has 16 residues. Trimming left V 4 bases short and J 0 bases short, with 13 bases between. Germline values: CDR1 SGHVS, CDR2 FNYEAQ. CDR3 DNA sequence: TGTGCCAGCAGCTCGTACGACAGGCGTAGCAATCAGCCCCAGCATTTT. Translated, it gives CASSSYDRRSNQPQHF.

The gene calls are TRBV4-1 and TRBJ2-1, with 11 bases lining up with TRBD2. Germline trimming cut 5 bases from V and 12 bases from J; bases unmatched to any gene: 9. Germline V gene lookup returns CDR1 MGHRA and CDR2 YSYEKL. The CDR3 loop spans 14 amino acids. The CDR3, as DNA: TGCGCCAGCAGCGATAGCGGGAGGGGGGGTAGGCAGTTCTTC. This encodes CASSDSGRGGRQFF.

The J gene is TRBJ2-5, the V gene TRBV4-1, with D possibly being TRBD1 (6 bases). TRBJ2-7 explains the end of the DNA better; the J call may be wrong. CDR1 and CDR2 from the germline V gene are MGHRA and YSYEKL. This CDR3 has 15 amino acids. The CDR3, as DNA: TGCGCCAGCAGCTCATACAGGGACCCCTCCTACGAGCAGTACTTC. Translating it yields CASSSYRDPSYEQYF.

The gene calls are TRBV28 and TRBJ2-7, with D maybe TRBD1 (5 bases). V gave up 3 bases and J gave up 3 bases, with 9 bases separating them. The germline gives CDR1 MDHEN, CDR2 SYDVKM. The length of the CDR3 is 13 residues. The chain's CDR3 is CASSLAGIYEQYF. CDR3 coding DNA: TGTGCCAGCAGTTTGGCAGGGATCTACGAGCAGTACTTC.

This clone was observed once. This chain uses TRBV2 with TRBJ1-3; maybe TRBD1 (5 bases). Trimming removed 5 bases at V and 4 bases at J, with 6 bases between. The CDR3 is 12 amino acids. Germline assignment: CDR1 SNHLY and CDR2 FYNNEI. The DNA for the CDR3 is TGTGCCAGCAGTTCAGGGGGAAACACCATATATTTT. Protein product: CASSSGGNTIYF.

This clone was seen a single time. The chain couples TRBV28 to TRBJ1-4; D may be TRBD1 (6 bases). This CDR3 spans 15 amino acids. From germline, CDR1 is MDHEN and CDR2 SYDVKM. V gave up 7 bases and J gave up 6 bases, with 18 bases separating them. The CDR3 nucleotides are TGTGCCAGCACCACCGCGGGGGGGCTTGATGAAAAACTGTTTTTT. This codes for CASTTAGGLDEKLFF. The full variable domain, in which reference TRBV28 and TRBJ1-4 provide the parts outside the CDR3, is DVKVTQSSRYLVKRTGEKVFLECVQDMDHENMFWYRQDPGLGLRLIYFSYDVKMKEKGDIPEGYSVSREKKERFSLILESASTNQTSMYLCASTTAGGLDEKLFFGSGTQLSVL.

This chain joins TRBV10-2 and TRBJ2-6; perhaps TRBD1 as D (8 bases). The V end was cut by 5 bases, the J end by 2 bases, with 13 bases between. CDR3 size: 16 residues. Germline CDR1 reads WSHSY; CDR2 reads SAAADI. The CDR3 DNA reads TGCGCCAGCAGTACAGGGGGGAGGGCTGGGGCCAACGTCCTGACTTTC. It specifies CASSTGGRAGANVLTF.

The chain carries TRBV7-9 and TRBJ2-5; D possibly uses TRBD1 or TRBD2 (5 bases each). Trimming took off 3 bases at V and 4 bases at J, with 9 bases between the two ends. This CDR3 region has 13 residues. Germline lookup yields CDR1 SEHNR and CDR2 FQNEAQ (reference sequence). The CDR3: CASSFHGGETQYF. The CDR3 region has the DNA TGTGCCAGCAGCTTTCATGGGGGAGAGACCCAGTACTTC.

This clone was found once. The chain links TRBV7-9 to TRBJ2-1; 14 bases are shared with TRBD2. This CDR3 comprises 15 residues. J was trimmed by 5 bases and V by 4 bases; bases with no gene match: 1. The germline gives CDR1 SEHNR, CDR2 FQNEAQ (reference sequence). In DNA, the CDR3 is TGTGCCAGCAGCTCGGGACTAGCGGGAGACAATGAGCAGTTCTTC. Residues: CASSSGLAGDNEQFF.

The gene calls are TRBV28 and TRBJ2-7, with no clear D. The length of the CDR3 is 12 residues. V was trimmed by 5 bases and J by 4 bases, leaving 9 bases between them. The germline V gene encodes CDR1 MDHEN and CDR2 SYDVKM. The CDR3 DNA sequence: TGTGCCAGCAGTCAATCTACGTACGAGCAGTACTTC. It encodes CASSQSTYEQYF.

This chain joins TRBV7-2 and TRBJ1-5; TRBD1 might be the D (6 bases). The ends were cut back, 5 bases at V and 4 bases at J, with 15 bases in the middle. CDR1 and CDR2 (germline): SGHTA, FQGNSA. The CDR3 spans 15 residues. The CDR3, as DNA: TGTGCCAGCAGCCCAGGGGAGGGGCTGAATCAGCCCCAGCATTTT. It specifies CASSPGEGLNQPQHF.